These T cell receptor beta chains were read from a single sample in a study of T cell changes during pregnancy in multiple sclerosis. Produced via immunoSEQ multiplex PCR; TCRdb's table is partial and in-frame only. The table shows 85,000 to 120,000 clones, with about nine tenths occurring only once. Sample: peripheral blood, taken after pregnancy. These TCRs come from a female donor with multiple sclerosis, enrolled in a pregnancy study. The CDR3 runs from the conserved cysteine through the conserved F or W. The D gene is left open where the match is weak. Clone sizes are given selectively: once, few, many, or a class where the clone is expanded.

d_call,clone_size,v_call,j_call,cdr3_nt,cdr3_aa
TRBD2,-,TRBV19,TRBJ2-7,TGTGCCAGTAGTCCTCCCGGCACTAGCGGATACGAGCAGTACTTC,CASSPPGTSGYEQYF
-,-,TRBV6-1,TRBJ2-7,TGTGCCAGCAGTCCCCGGGGCGAGCAGTACTTC,CASSPRGEQYF
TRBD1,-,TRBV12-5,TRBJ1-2,TGTGCTAGTGGTTTGCTCCGACAGGGGACTAACTATGGCTACACCTTC,CASGLLRQGTNYGYTF
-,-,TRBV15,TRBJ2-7,TGTGCCACCAGCAGAGGGTATGAGAGCGAGCAGTACTTC,CATSRGYESEQYF
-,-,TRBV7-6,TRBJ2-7,TGTGCCAGCAGCTTAGGTGGGGACACCACCTACGAGCAGTACTTC,CASSLGGDTTYEQYF
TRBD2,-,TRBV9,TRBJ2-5,TGTGCCAGCAGCTCGACCTTAGCGGGGGGGCAAGAGACCCAGTACTTC,CASSSTLAGGQETQYF
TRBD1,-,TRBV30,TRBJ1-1,TGTGCCTGGACAGGGGGCATCGTCACTGAAGCTTTCTTT,CAWTGGIVTEAFF
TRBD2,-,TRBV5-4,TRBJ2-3,TGTGCCAGCAGCTTGGCTGCGGGGGGACCAGATACGCAGTATTTT,CASSLAAGGPDTQYF
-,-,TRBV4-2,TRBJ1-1,TGTGCCAGCAGCCAAATGGTGACATCGGAAGCTTTCTTT,CASSQMVTSEAFF
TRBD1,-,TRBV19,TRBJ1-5,TGTGCCAGTACCAACAACAGGGGTAATCAGCCCCAGCATTTT,CASTNNRGNQPQHF
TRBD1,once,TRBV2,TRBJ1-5,TGTGCCAGCAGGAACAGGGGGGGCTTGGGAGAAGCCCAGCATTTT,CASRNRGGLGEAQHF
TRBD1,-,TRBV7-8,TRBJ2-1,TGTGCCAGCAGCTTCCGGGACAGGGGCAATGAGCAGTTCTTC,CASSFRDRGNEQFF
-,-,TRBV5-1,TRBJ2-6,TGCGCCAGCAGCCAGGTTCTGGGGGCCAACGTCCTGACTTTC,CASSQVLGANVLTF